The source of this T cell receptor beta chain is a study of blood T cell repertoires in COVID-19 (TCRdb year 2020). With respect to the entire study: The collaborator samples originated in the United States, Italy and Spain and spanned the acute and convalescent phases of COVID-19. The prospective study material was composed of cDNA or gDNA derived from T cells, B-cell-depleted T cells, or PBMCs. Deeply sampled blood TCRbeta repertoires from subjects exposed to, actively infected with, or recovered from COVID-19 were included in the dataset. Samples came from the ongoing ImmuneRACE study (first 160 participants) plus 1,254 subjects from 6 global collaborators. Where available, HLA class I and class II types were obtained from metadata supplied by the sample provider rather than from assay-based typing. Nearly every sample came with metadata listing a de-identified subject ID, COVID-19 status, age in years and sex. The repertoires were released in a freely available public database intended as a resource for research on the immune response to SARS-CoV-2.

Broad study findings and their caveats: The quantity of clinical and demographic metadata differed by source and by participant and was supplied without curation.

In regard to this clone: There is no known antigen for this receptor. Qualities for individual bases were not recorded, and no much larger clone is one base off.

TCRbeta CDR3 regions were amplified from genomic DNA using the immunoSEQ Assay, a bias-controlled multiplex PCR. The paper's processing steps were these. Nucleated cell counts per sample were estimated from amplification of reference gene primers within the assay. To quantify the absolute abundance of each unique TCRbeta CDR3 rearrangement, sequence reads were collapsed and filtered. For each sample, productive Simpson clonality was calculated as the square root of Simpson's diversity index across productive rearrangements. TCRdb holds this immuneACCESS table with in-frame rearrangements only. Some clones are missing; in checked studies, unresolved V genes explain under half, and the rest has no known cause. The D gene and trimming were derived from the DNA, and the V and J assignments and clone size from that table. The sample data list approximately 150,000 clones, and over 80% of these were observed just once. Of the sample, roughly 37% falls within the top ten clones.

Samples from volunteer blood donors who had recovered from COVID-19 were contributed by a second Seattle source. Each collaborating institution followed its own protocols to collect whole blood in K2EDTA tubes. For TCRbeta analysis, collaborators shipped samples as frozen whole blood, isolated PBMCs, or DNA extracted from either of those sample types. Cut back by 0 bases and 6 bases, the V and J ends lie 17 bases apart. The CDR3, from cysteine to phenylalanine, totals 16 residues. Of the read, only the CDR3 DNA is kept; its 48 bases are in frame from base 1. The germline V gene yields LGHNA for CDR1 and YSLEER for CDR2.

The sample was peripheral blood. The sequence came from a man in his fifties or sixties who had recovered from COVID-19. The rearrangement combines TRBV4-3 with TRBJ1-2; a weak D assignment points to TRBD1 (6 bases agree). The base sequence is TGCGCCAGCAGCCAAGACAGGGGATCGCGTTTGAATGGCTACACCTTC. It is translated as CASSQDRGSRLNGYTF.